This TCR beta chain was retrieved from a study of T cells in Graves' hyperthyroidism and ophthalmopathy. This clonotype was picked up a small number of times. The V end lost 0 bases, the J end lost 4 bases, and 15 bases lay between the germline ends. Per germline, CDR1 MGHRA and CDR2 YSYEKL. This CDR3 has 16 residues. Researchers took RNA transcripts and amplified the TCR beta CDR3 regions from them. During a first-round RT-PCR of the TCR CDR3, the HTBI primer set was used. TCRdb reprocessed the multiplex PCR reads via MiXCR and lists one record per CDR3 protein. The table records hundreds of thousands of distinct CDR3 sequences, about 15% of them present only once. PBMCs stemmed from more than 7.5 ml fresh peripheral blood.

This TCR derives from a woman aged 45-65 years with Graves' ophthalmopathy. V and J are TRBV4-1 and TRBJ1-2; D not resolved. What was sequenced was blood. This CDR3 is CASSQEWFKKAYGYTF. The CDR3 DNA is TGCGCCAGCAGCCAAGAATGGTTCAAGAAAGCCTATGGCTACACCTTC.